This T cell receptor (beta chain) was retrieved from a study of monozygotic twins with inflammatory bowel disease. Study-wide results and caveats: A lone strong IBD-associated signal or clonotype found no support.

For each CDR3 protein, TCRdb gives one entry from its re-call of the 5' RACE reads, without DNA. Listed are around 150,000 distinct CDR3 sequences; 2.8% falls within the top ten. On this clonotype itself: Its antigen is not identified.

Germline-derived CDR1 and CDR2 are DFQATT and SNEGSKA (reference sequence). The CDR3 contains 14 residues. The clonotype comes from a human donor with ulcerative colitis or Crohn's disease, or a healthy co-twin of an affected twin (not recorded which). Sequenced: blood. The chain couples TRBV20-1 to TRBJ2-1; the D call of TRBD2 rests on TCRdb alone, since no DNA is present to check it. CDR3 amino acids: CSARWASGYNEQFF.